This T cell receptor beta chain was recorded in a study of graft-versus-host responses after intestinal transplantation. Graft material was processed, releasing intraepithelial and lamina propria lymphocytes. Data came from immunoSEQ multiplex PCR; TCRdb stores just in-frame clones and leaves some out. There are fewer than 10,000 clones in the sample; less than 80% occur only once, and approximately 25% lies in the top ten. Germline CDR1 SGHTA, CDR2 FQGNSA. This CDR3 comprises 19 residues. V gave up 2 bases and J gave up 3 bases, with 23 bases separating them. This TCR was recovered from a human patient who received an intestinal transplant, so some T cells may come from the graft donor. The chain recombines TRBV7-2 with TRBJ2-1; D perhaps matches TRBD2 (6 bases). The sequencing used ileum tissue, collected around 500 days after intestinal transplant. The CDR3 region is CASSLHSGPTSIDYNEQFF. The CDR3 DNA follows: TGTGCCAGCAGCTTACATTCTGGCCCGACTAGTATAGACTACAATGAGCAGTTCTTC. Together with reference TRBV7-2 and TRBJ2-1, the CDR3 gives the full variable domain: GAGVSQSPSNKVTEKGKDVELRCDPISGHTALYWYRQSLGQGLEFLIYFQGNSAPDKSGLPSDRFSAERTGGSVSTLTIQRTQQEDSAVYLCASSLHSGPTSIDYNEQFFGPGTRLTVL.